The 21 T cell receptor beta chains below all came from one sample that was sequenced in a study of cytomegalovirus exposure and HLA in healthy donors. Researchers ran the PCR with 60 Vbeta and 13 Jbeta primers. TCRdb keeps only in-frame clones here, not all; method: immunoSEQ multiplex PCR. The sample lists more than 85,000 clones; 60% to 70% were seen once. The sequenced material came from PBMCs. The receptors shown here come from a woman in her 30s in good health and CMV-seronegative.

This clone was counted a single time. The CDR3 DNA reads as TGTGCTAGTGGCACACCCCAGGGCTTCTCCTACGAGCAGTACTTC. The encoded protein is CASGTPQGFSYEQYF. The chain is built from TRBV12-5 and TRBJ2-7; possible D gene TRBD1, 5 bases. Trimming pared 6 bases from V and 0 bases from J, leaving 15 bases between. Germline V gene sequence: CDR1 LGHNT, CDR2 FRNRAP. The CDR3 is 15 residues long.

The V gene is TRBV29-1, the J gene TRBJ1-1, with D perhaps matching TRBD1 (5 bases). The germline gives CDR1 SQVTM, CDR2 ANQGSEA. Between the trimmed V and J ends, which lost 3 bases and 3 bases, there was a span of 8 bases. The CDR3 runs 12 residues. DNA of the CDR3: TGCAGCGTTGACAGGGAGGACACTGAAGCTTTCTTT. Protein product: CSVDREDTEAFF.

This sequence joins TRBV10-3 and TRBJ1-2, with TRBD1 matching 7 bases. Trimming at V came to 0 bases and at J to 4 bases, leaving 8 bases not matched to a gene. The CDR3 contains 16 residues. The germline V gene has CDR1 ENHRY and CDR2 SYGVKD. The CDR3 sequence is CAISESDRAGAYGYTF. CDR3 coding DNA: TGTGCCATCAGTGAGTCAGACAGGGCGGGTGCCTATGGCTACACCTTC.

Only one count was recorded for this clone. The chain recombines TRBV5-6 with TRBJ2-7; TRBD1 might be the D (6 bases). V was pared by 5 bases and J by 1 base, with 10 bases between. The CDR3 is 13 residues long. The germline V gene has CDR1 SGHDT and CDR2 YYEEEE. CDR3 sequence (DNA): TGTGCCAGCAGATCCGGACAGTCCTACGAGCAGTACTTC. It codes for CASRSGQSYEQYF.

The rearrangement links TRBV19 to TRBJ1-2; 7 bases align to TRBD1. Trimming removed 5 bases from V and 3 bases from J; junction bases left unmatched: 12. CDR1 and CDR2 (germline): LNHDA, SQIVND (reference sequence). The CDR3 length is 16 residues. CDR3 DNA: TGTGCCAGTAGTTACCCGGGACAGTATTTCTACTATGGCTACACCTTC. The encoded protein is CASSYPGQYFYYGYTF.

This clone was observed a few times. The CDR3 DNA sequence: TGTGCCAGCAGCTGGGGACAGGGATTAAGAAGGAACACTGAAGCTTTCTTT. It translates to CASSWGQGLRRNTEAFF. The V call is TRBV5-6, the J call TRBJ1-1, with 9 bases matching TRBD1. This CDR3 is built from 17 residues. The germline V gene has CDR1 SGHDT and CDR2 YYEEEE. Trimming took 3 bases from V and 1 from J; bases not matched to a gene: 10.

The chain's CDR3 is CASSESGRADEQFF. CDR3 nucleotide sequence: TGCGCCAGCAGTGAGAGCGGGAGGGCCGATGAGCAGTTCTTC. The chain uses TRBV10-1 and TRBJ2-1, with 10 bases lining up with TRBD2. The CDR3 covers 14 residues. Trimming cost V 2 bases and J 8 bases; bases outside gene matches: 3. The germline V gene encodes CDR1 WNHNN and CDR2 SYGVQD (reference sequence).

This CDR3 reads CATSVELGQGSEQYF. The CDR3 bases are TGTGCCACCAGCGTCGAACTTGGACAGGGGAGCGAGCAGTACTTC. V gene TRBV15 combines with J gene TRBJ2-7; 9 bases agree with TRBD1. Germline CDR1 and CDR2: LNHNV and YYDKDF (reference sequence). The CDR3 is 15 amino acids. V was clipped by 5 bases and J by 6 bases; unmatched bases: 11.

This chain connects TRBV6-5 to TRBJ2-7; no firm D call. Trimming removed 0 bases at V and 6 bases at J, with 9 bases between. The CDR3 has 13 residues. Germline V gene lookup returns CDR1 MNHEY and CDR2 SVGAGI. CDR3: CASSYSSVAEQYF. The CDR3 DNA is TGTGCCAGCAGTTACTCGAGTGTAGCCGAGCAGTACTTC.

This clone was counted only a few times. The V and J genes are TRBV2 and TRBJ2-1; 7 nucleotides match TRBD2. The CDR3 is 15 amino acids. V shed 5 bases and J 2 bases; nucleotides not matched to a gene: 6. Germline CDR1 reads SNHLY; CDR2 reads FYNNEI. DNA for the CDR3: TGTGCCAGCAGTCCAGCGGGATCCACCTACAATGAGCAGTTCTTC. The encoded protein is CASSPAGSTYNEQFF. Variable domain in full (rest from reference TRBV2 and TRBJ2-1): EPEVTQTPSHQVTQMGQEVILRCVPISNHLYFYWYRQILGQKVEFLVSFYNNEISEKSEIFDDQFSVERPDGSNFTLKIRSTKLEDSAMYFCASSPAGSTYNEQFFGPGTRLTVL.

CDR3 coding DNA: TGTGCCAGCTCACCAGGCGGGACAGGGGGCATGAACACCATATATTTT. It is translated as CASSPGGTGGMNTIYF. The chain is built from TRBV18 and TRBJ1-3; 12 bases align to TRBD1. The V gene end was trimmed by 2 bases and the J gene end by 7 bases; junction bases not matched to a gene: 6. There are 16 residues in the CDR3. The V gene's germline CDR1 is KGHSH and CDR2 LQKENI.

CDR3 nucleotides: TGTGCCAGCAGCAAAAAGAGGGACCAAGAGACCCAGTACTTC. This encodes CASSKKRDQETQYF. The chain carries TRBV21-1 and TRBJ2-5; the table gives TRBD2 as D, unverified against the DNA. TRBV21-1 is listed as a pseudogene. The CDR3 contains 14 residues.

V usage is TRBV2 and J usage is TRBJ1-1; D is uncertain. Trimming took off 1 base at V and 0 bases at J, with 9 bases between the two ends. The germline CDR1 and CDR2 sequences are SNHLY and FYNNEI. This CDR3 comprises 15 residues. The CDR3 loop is CASSEDGQLNTEAFF. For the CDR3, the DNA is TGTGCCAGCAGTGAAGATGGGCAGCTGAACACTGAAGCTTTCTTT.

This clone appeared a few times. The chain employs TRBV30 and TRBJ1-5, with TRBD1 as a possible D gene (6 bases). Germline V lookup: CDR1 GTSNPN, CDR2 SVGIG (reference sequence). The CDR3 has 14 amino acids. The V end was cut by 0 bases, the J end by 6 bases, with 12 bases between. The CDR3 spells CAWSVGGRGQPQHF. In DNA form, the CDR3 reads TGTGCCTGGAGTGTCGGCGGCAGGGGTCAGCCCCAGCATTTT.

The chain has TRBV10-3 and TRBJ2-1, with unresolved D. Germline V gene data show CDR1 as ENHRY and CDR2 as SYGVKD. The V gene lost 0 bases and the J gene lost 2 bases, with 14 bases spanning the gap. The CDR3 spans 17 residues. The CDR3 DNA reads TGTGCCATCAGTGAGTCGAAGGCAGGAATAACCTACAATGAGCAGTTCTTC. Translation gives CAISESKAGITYNEQFF.

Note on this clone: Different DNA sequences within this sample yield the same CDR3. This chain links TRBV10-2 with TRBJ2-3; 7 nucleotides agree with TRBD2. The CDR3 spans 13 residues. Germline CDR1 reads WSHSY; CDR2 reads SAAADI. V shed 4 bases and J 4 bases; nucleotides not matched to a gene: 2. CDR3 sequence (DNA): TGCGCCAGCAGTGGGACTAGAGCAGATACGCAGTATTTT. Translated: CASSGTRADTQYF.

This chain's CDR3 is CAISPGDNYGYTF. As DNA, the CDR3 is TGTGCCATCTCCCCAGGGGATAACTATGGCTACACCTTC. This chain connects TRBV10-3 to TRBJ1-2; D possibly corresponds to TRBD1 (6 bases). Germline V gives CDR1 ENHRY, CDR2 SYGVKD. V was trimmed by 8 bases and J by 1 base, leaving 11 bases between them. CDR3 size: 13 residues.

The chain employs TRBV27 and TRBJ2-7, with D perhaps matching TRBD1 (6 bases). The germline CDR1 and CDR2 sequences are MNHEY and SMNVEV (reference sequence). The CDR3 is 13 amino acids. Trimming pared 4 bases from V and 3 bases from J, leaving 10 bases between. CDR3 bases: TGTGCCAGCAGTTCAACAGGGTTCTACGAGCAGTACTTC. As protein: CASSSTGFYEQYF.

DNA of the CDR3: TGTGCCACCTCCCGGGACAGGGGGGAAAAACTGTTTTTT. Its translation: CATSRDRGEKLFF. This sequence joins TRBV2 and TRBJ1-4; 11 nucleotides agree with TRBD1. Germline V gives CDR1 SNHLY, CDR2 FYNNEI. J was trimmed by 8 bases and V by 10 bases; bases with no gene match: 6. This CDR3 comprises 13 residues.

CDR3 in amino acids: CASSRDRKYEQYF. DNA for the CDR3: TGTGCCAGCAGCAGGGACAGGAAATACGAGCAGTACTTC. The rearrangement joins TRBV6-5 to TRBJ2-7; 8 bases are a match to TRBD1. Germline assignment: CDR1 MNHEY and CDR2 SVGAGI. Trimming took 6 bases from V and 4 from J; bases not matched to a gene: 5. The CDR3 has 13 amino acids.

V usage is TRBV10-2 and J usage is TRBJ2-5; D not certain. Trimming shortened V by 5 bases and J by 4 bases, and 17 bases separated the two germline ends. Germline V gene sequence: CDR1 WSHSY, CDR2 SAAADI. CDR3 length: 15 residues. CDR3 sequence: CASSHPWRPPETQYF. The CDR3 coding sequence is TGCGCCAGCAGTCATCCCTGGAGACCCCCAGAGACCCAGTACTTC.